This T cell receptor beta chain is from a study of cytomegalovirus exposure and HLA in healthy donors. Study-wide background: Researchers previously reported finding about 110 million unique TCR beta sequences from roughly 170 million T cells.

Unmatched junction bases numbered 7, after V lost 3 bases and J lost 8 bases. The CDR3 loop spans 14 amino acids. Germline CDR1 is MDHEN and CDR2 is SYDVKM. Researchers ran the PCR with 60 Vbeta and 13 Jbeta primers. Assay used: immunoSEQ multiplex PCR; TCRdb lists only in-frame clones, some missing. Found here are roughly 110,000 clones, around three quarters of them singletons; the top ten hold roughly 6%. This chain joins TRBV28 and TRBJ1-1, with TRBD1 matching 9 bases. The specimen sequenced was PBMCs. The sequence was obtained from a woman between 50 and 59 years old in good health and CMV-seropositive. The CDR3 DNA follows: TGTGCCAGCAGTTTCACAGGGGGCCGTTTCGAAGCTTTCTTT. Protein product: CASSFTGGRFEAFF.